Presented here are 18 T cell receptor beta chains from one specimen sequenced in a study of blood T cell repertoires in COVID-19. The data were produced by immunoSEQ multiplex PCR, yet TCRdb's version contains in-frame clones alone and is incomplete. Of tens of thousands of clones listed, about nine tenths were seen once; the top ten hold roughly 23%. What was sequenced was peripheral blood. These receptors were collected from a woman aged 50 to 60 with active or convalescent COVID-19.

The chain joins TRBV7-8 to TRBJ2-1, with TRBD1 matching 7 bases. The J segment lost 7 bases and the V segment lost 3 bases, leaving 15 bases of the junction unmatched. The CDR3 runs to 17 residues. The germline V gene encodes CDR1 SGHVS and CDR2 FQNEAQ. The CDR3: CASSLARRPTGVNEQFF. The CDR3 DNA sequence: TGTGCCAGCAGCTTGGCTAGGAGGCCCACAGGGGTGAATGAGCAGTTCTTC.

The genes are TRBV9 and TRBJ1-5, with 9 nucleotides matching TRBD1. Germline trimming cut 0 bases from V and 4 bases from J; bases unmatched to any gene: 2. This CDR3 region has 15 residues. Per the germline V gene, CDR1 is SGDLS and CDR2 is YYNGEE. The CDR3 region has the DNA TGTGCCAGCAGCGTAGGAGGACAGGGGAATCAGCCCCAGCATTTT. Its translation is CASSVGGQGNQPQHF.

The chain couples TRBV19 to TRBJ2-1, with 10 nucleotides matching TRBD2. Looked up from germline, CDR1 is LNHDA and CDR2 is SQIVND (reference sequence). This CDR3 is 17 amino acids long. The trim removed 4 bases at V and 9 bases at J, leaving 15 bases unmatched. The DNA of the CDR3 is TGTGCCAGTAGTACCCTCGGGCTAGCGGGAGTTAACGTTGAGCAGTTCTTC. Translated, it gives CASSTLGLAGVNVEQFF.

The CDR3 sequence is CASTSDSYNEQFF. The CDR3 nucleotides read TGTGCCAGCACTAGTGACTCCTACAATGAGCAGTTCTTC. The chain recombines TRBV2 with TRBJ2-1; D uncertain. Germline V CDR1 and CDR2: SNHLY, FYNNEI. The length of the CDR3 is 13 residues. V lost 7 bases and J lost 0, with 7 bases in between. The full variable domain, with the rest looked up from reference TRBV2 and TRBJ2-1, is EPEVTQTPSHQVTQMGQEVILRCVPISNHLYFYWYRQILGQKVEFLVSFYNNEISEKSEIFDDQFSVERPDGSNFTLKIRSTKLEDSAMYFCASTSDSYNEQFFGPGTRLTVL.

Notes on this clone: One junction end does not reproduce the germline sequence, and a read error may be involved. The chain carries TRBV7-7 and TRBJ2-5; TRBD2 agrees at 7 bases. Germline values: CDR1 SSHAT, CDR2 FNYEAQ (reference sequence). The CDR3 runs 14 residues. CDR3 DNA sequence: TGTGCTAGCAGCTTAGGGCTAGCGGCAGAGACCCAGTACTTC. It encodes CASSLGLAAETQYF.

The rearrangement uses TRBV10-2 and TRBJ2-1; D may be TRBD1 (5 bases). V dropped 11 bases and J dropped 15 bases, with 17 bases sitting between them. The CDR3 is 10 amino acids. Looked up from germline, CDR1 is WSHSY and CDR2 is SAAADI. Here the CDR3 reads CALKGKSGFF. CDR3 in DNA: TGCGCCCTCAAGGGGAAATCGGGGTTCTTC.

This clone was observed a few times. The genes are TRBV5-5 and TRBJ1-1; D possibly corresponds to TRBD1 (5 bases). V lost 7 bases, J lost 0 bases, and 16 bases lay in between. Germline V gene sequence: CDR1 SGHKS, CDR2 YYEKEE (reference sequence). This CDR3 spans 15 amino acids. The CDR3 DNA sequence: TGTGCCAGCTTACAGGTATTGGGGATGAACACTGAAGCTTTCTTT. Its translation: CASLQVLGMNTEAFF.

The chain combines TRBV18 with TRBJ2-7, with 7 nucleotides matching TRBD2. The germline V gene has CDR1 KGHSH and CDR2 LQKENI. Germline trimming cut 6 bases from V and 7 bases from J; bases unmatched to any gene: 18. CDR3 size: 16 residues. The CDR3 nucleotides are TGTGCCAGCTCTCCCGGGACTAATTCACTGGGAGGGGAGCAGTACTTC. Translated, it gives CASSPGTNSLGGEQYF.

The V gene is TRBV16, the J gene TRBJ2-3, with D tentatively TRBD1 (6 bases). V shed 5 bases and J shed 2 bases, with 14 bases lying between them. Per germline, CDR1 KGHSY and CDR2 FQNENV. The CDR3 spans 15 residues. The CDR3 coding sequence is TGTGCCAGCAGCACAACTCAGGGGCCCACAGATACGCAGTATTTT. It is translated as CASSTTQGPTDTQYF.

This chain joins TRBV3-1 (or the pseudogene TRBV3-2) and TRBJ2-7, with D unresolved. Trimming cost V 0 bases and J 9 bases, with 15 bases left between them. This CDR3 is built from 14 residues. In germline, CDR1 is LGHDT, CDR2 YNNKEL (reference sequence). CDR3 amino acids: CASSQDIDWVRQYF. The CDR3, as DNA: TGTGCCAGCAGCCAAGATATCGACTGGGTAAGGCAGTACTTC.

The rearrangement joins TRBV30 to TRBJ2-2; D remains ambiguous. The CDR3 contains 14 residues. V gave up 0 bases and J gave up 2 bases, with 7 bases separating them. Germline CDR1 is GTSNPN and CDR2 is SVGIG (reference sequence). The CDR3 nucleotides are TGTGCCTGGAGTGTTCTACTCAACACCGGGGAGCTGTTTTTT. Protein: CAWSVLLNTGELFF.

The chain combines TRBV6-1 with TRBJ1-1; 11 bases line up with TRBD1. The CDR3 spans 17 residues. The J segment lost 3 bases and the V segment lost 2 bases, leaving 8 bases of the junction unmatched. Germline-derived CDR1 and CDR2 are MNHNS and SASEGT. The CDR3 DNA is TGTGCCAGCAGTGAATTATTCACGGGACAGGGGGACACTGAAGCTTTCTTT. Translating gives CASSELFTGQGDTEAFF.

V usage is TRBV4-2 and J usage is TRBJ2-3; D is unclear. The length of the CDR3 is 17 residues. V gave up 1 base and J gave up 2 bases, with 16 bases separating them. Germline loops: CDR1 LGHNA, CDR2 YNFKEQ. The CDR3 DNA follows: TGTGCCAGCAGCCAAGGCACAGACCTATCTGTCACAGATACGCAGTATTTT. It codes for CASSQGTDLSVTDTQYF.

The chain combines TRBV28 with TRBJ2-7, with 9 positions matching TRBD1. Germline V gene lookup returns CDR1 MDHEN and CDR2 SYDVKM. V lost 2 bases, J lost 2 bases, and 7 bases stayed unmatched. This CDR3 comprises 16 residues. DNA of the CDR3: TGTGCCAGCAGTTTAGGGACAGGGAGTTCGACCTACGAGCAGTACTTC. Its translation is CASSLGTGSSTYEQYF.

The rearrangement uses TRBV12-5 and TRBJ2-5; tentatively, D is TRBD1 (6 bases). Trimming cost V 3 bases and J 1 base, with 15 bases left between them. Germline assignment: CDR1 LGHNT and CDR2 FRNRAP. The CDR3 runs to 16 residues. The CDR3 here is CASGLGGAFPQETQYF. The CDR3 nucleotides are TGTGCTAGTGGTTTAGGGGGAGCTTTTCCCCAAGAGACCCAGTACTTC.

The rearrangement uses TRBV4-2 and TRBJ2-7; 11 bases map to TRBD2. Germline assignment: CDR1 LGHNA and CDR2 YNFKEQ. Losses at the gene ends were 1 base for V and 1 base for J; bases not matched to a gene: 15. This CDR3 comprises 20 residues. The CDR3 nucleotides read TGTGCCAGCAGCCAAGCGGGAAGAGGACTAGCGGGCCTATGGTCCTACGAGCAGTACTTC. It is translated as CASSQAGRGLAGLWSYEQYF.

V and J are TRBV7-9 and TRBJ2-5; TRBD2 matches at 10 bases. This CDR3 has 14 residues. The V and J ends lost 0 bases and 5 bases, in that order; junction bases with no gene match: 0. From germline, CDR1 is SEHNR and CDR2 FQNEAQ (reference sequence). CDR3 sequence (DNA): TGTGCCAGCAGCTTAGCTAGCGGGAGGGAGACCCAGTACTTC. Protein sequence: CASSLASGRETQYF.

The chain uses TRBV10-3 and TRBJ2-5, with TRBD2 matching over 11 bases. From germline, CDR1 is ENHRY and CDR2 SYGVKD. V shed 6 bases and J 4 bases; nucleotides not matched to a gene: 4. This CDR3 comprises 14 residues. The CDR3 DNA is TGTGCCATCAGGGAAGGACTAGCGGGAGAGACCCAGTACTTC. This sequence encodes CAIREGLAGETQYF.